Each of the 21 T cell receptor beta chains below was sequenced from the same sample in a study of T cell repertoires in cytomegalovirus infection. One entry per CDR3 protein, called by TCRdb with MiXCR from the reads. The data contain about 740,000 distinct CDR3 sequences, 35% to 45% of them singletons. The sequenced sample consisted of PBMCs. The receptors here all came from a human donor in good health (CMV status not recorded). Some clones in this sample may be carry-over from other donors' samples.

The chain carries TRBV28 and TRBJ2-7; 8 nucleotides align to TRBD2. V lost 7 bases to trimming and J lost 7 bases; unmatched junction nucleotides: 15. CDR1 is MDHEN and CDR2 is SYDVKM in the germline V gene. CDR3 size: 15 residues. CDR3 DNA sequence: TGTGCCAGCACGCCCGATCTAGCGGGCGGCCTTGAGCAGTACTTC. As protein: CASTPDLAGGLEQYF.

Many counts were recorded for this clonotype. V and J are TRBV7-8 and TRBJ1-1; D ambiguous. Germline CDR1 and CDR2: SGHVS and FQNEAQ. This CDR3 is 12 amino acids long. V dropped 6 bases and J dropped 8 bases, with 13 bases sitting between them. In DNA, the CDR3 is TGTGCCAGCAGTCGTCACAGTTCAGAAGCTTTCTTT. It translates to CASSRHSSEAFF. Using reference TRBV7-8 and TRBJ1-1 for the parts outside the CDR3, the full variable domain is GAGVSQSPRYKVAKRGQDVALRCDPISGHVSLFWYQQALGQGPEFLTYFQNEAQLDKSGLPSDRFFAERPEGSVSTLKIQRTQQEDSAVYLCASSRHSSEAFFGQGTRLTVV.

This chain uses TRBV28 with TRBJ1-1; D not resolved. The CDR3 spans 11 residues. Trimming pared 8 bases from V and 11 bases from J, leaving 15 bases between. The V gene's germline CDR1 is MDHEN and CDR2 SYDVKM. CDR3 protein: CASVDGSGAFF. DNA for the CDR3: TGTGCCAGCGTGGACGGATCCGGGGCTTTCTTT.

This chain connects TRBV4-1 to TRBJ2-5; D may be TRBD1 (6 bases). The CDR3 covers 15 residues. Germline CDR1 and CDR2: MGHRA and YSYEKL. Trimming shortened V by 4 bases and J by 2 bases, and 14 bases separated the two germline ends. CDR3 loop: CASSLPTGFQETQYF. The CDR3 DNA reads TGCGCCAGCAGCCTCCCTACAGGGTTTCAAGAGACCCAGTACTTC.

The CDR3: CASSSGASEQYF. In nucleotides, the CDR3 is TGTGCCAGCAGTTCGGGGGCTTCAGAGCAGTACTTC. This chain connects TRBV28 to TRBJ2-7; D may be TRBD1 or TRBD2 (6 bases each). This CDR3 region has 12 residues. Germline V gene lookup returns CDR1 MDHEN and CDR2 SYDVKM. V shed 4 bases and J shed 7 bases, with 11 bases lying between them. The full variable domain, with the rest looked up from reference TRBV28 and TRBJ2-7, is DVKVTQSSRYLVKRTGEKVFLECVQDMDHENMFWYRQDPGLGLRLIYFSYDVKMKEKGDIPEGYSVSREKKERFSLILESASTNQTSMYLCASSSGASEQYFGPGTRLTVT.

The chain carries TRBV6-6 and TRBJ1-1; D possibly corresponds to TRBD1 (5 bases). V was pared by 6 bases and J by 0 bases, with 8 bases between. The CDR3 length is 13 residues. Looked up from germline, CDR1 is MNHNY and CDR2 is SVGAGI (reference sequence). As DNA, the CDR3 is TGTGCCAGCAGGGGGGGAGTGAACACTGAAGCTTTCTTT. It encodes CASRGGVNTEAFF.

The chain recombines TRBV20-1 with TRBJ1-5; D remains ambiguous. The CDR3 spans 12 residues. V gave up 5 bases and J gave up 0 bases, with 5 bases separating them. Germline V gene lookup returns CDR1 DFQATT and CDR2 SNEGSKA (reference sequence). CDR3 protein: CSACYSNQPQHF. CDR3 DNA: TGCAGTGCTTGTTATAGCAATCAGCCCCAGCATTTT.

A single count supports this clonotype. This chain links TRBV5-1 with TRBJ2-6; no reliable D call. This CDR3 has 17 residues. The germline V and J ends were trimmed by 0 bases and 0 bases, with 10 bases remaining between them. The germline gives CDR1 SGHRS, CDR2 YFSETQ. The CDR3 reads CASSLGTAVSGANVLTF. CDR3 coding DNA: TGCGCCAGCAGCTTGGGGACGGCAGTCTCTGGGGCCAACGTCCTGACTTTC.

This clonotype was seen only a few times. One end of the junction does not line up with germline, which may come from a read error. The rearrangement uses TRBV28 and TRBJ2-4, with 7 nucleotides matching TRBD2. CDR1 is MDHEN, CDR2 SYDVKM, per germline. CDR3 length: 12 residues. CDR3 loop: CASSFVGGTRDF. The CDR3 nucleotides are TGTGCCAGCAGTTTCGTCGGGGGGACGAGGGACTTC.

The J gene is TRBJ1-1, the V gene TRBV4-2, with 8 nucleotides matching TRBD1. CDR3 length: 15 amino acids. Losses at the gene ends were 7 bases for V and 0 bases for J; bases not matched to a gene: 7. Germline V gives CDR1 LGHNA, CDR2 YNFKEQ. CDR3 nucleotide sequence: TGTGCCAGCATCTTGACAGGGGCTCTGAACACTGAAGCTTTCTTT. This translates into CASILTGALNTEAFF.

The V call is TRBV5-1, the J call TRBJ1-6; 8 bases fit TRBD1. The V and J ends lost 0 bases and 5 bases, in that order; junction bases with no gene match: 7. The CDR3 runs 17 residues. Germline V CDR1 and CDR2: SGHRS, YFSETQ. CDR3 sequence (DNA): TGCGCCAGCAGCTTGGGTCCGGACAGGGTGCATAATTCACCCCTCCACTTT. Encoded protein: CASSLGPDRVHNSPLHF.

This clonotype came up many times. The rearrangement joins TRBV7-2 to TRBJ2-1; perhaps TRBD2 as D (5 bases). The V gene lost 3 bases and the J gene lost 7 bases, with 16 bases spanning the gap. The length of the CDR3 is 15 residues. Germline loops: CDR1 SGHTA, CDR2 FQGNSA. The CDR3 sequence is CASSFVGLGGNEQFF. The CDR3 coding sequence is TGTGCCAGCAGCTTTGTCGGACTGGGCGGGAATGAGCAGTTCTTC.

Details on this clonotype: One end of the junction varies from germline; a read error may be responsible. The chain carries TRBV6-1 and TRBJ2-7; TRBD2 aligns across 16 bases. Per germline, CDR1 MNHNS and CDR2 SASEGT. This CDR3 has 15 residues. The chain's CDR3 is CASRPTGTSGRELYF. The CDR3 DNA is TGTGCCAGCAGGCCTACCGGGACTAGCGGGAGGGAGCTGTACTTC.

The rearrangement joins TRBV7-2 to TRBJ2-1; 13 bases are shared with TRBD2. CDR1 is SGHTA, CDR2 FQGNSA, per germline. This CDR3 is built from 17 residues. Trimming took 2 bases from V and 12 from J; bases not matched to a gene: 13. This CDR3 reads CASSLRSGTSGMGGQFF. The CDR3 nucleotides are TGTGCCAGCAGCTTACGATCTGGGACTAGCGGGATGGGGGGGCAGTTCTTC.

This clonotype was found a few times. The rearrangement links TRBV7-9 to TRBJ1-4; no reliable D call. The length of the CDR3 is 15 residues. The germline CDR1 and CDR2 sequences are SEHNR and FQNEAQ (reference sequence). The ends were cut back, 5 bases at V and 8 bases at J, with 18 bases in the middle. CDR3 coding DNA: TGTGCCAGCAGCGATCCCCATAGTGGGAGGGAAAAACTGTTTTTT. This codes for CASSDPHSGREKLFF.

The chain employs TRBV5-6 and TRBJ1-2, with 9 bases aligning to TRBD1. V lost 0 bases, J lost 4 bases, and 7 bases stayed unmatched. The length of the CDR3 is 16 residues. Germline assignment: CDR1 SGHDT and CDR2 YYEEEE. The CDR3 nucleotides read TGTGCCAGCAGCTTGGCAGGACAGGGGAATCTCTATGGCTACACCTTC. Protein product: CASSLAGQGNLYGYTF. Full variable domain (rest looked up from reference TRBV5-6 and TRBJ1-2): DAGVTQSPTHLIKTRGQQVTLRCSPKSGHDTVSWYQQALGQGPQFIFQYYEEEERQRGNFPDRFSGHQFPNYSSELNVNALLLGDSALYLCASSLAGQGNLYGYTFGSGTRLTVV.

This clonotype was recorded a few times. The chain employs TRBV20-1 and TRBJ1-2; 10 bases agree with TRBD1. CDR3 length equals 13 residues. Germline V gene lookup returns CDR1 DFQATT and CDR2 SNEGSKA (reference sequence). With V trimmed by 4 bases and J by 8 bases, 7 bases remained unmatched. The CDR3 protein is CSATDRGSRGYTF. Here the CDR3 DNA reads TGCAGTGCTACGGACAGGGGGTCGAGGGGCTACACCTTC.

This clonotype was seen a few times. This sequence joins TRBV3-1 and TRBJ1-1, with D hard to call. CDR3 length equals 14 residues. The germline gives CDR1 LGHDT, CDR2 YNNKEL (reference sequence). Deletions cut 3 bases from V and 1 base from J, with 9 bases between. The CDR3 protein is CASSHVRRNTEAFF. As DNA, the CDR3 is TGTGCCAGCAGCCACGTCCGACGGAACACTGAAGCTTTCTTT.

The table lists this clonotype with a few counts. This chain uses TRBV7-8 with TRBJ2-3; 10 positions match TRBD2. Germline V gene data show CDR1 as SGHVS and CDR2 as FQNEAQ. Trimming at V came to 2 bases and at J to 2 bases, leaving 13 bases not matched to a gene. The CDR3 consists of 19 residues. CDR3 residues: CASSLSSGRPTFVTDTQYF. CDR3 in DNA: TGTGCCAGCAGCTTATCTAGCGGGAGACCCACGTTTGTCACAGATACGCAGTATTTT.

This clonotype showed up just a few times. The V call is TRBV6-6, the J call TRBJ2-2; perhaps D is TRBD1 or TRBD2 (5 bases each). Germline loops: CDR1 MNHNY, CDR2 SVGAGI (reference sequence). This CDR3 has 13 amino acids. Deletions cut 4 bases from V and 6 bases from J, with 9 bases between. The CDR3 bases are TGTGCCAGCAGTTCCCCGGGACCCGGGGAGCTGTTTTTT. Its translation is CASSSPGPGELFF.

On this clonotype itself: This clone may be a read error of a much larger clone one base away. This chain uses TRBV28 with TRBJ1-6, with 8 bases identical to TRBD1. CDR1 and CDR2 (germline): MDHEN, SYDVKM. V was pared by 5 bases and J by 14 bases, with 11 bases of the junction left unmatched. The CDR3 is made up of 14 amino acids. This CDR3 reads CASSPGTGLSSLHF. As DNA, the CDR3 is TGTGCCAGCAGTCCTGGGACAGGCTTATCATCCCTCCACTTT.